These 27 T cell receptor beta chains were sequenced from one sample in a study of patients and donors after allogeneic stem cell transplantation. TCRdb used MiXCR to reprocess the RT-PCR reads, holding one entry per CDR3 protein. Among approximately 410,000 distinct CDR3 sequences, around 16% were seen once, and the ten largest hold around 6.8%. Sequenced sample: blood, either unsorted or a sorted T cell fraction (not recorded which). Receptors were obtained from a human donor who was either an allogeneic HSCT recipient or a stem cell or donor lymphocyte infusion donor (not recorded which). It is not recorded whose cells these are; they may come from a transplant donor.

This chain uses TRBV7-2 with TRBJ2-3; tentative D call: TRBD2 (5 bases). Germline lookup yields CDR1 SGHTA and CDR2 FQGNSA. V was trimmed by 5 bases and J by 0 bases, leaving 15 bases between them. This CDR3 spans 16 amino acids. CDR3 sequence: CASSTFGKESTDTQYF. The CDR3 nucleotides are TGTGCCAGCAGCACCTTCGGGAAGGAAAGCACAGATACGCAGTATTTT.

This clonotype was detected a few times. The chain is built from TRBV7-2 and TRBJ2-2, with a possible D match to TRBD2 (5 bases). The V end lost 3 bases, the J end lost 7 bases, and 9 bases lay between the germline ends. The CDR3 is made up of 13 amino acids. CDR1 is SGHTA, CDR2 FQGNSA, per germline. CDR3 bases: TGTGCCAGCAGCTTCGACGGAGGCGGGGAGCTGTTTTTT. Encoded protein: CASSFDGGGELFF.

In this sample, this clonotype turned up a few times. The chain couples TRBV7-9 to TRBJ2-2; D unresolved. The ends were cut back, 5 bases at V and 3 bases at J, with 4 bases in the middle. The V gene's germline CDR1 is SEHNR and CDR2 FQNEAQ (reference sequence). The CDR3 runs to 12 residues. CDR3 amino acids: CASSHHTGELFF. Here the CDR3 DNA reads TGTGCCAGCAGCCACCACACCGGGGAGCTGTTTTTT.

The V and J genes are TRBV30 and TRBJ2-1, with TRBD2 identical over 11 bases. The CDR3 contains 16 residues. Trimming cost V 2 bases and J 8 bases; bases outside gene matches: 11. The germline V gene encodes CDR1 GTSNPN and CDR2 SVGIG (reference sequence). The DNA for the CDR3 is TGTGCCTGGAGTACTCAGGGGACTAGCGGCAACTATGAGCAGTTCTTC. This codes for CAWSTQGTSGNYEQFF.

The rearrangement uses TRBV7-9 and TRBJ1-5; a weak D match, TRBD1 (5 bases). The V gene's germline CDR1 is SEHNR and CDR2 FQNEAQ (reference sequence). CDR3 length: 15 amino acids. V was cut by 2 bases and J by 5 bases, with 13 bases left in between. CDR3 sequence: CASSLSGTFDQPQHF. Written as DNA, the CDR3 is TGTGCCAGCAGCTTATCGGGGACTTTTGATCAGCCCCAGCATTTT.

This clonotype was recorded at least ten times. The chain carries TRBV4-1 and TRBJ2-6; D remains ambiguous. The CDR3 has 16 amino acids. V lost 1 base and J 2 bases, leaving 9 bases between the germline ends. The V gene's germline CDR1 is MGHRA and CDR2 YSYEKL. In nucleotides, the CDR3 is TGCGCCAGCAGCCAAGTTCCCGTCACTGGGGCCAACGTCCTGACTTTC. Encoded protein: CASSQVPVTGANVLTF.

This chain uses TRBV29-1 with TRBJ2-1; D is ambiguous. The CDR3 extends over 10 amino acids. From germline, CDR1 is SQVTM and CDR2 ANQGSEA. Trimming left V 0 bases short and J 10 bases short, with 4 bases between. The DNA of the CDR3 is TGCAGCGTTGAAGAGGGAGAGCAGTTCTTC. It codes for CSVEEGEQFF.

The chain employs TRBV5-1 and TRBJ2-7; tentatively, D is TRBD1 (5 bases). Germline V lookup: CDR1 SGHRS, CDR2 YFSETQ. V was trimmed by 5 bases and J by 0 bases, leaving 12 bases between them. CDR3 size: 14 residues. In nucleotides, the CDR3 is TGCGCCAGCAGTATCGACAGCTACTCCTACGAGCAGTACTTC. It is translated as CASSIDSYSYEQYF.

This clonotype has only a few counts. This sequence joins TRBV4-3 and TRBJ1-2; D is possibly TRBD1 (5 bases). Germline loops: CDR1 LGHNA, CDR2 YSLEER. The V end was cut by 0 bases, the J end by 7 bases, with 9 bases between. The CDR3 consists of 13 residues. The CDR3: CASSQDIRGGYTF. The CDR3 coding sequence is TGCGCCAGCAGCCAAGATATAAGGGGTGGCTACACCTTC.

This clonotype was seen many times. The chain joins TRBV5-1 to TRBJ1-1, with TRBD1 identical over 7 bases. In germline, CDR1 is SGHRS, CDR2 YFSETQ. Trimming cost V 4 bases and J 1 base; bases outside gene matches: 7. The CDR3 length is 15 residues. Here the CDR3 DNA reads TGCGCCAGCAGCCCGGGGACAGTAAAGAACACTGAAGCTTTCTTT. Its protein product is CASSPGTVKNTEAFF.

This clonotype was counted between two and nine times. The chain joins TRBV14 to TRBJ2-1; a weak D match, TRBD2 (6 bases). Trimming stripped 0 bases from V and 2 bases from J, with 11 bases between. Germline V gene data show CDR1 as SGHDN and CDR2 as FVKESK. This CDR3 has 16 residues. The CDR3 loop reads CASSQEGGFPYNEQFF. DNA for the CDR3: TGTGCCAGCAGCCAAGAGGGGGGTTTTCCCTACAATGAGCAGTTCTTC.

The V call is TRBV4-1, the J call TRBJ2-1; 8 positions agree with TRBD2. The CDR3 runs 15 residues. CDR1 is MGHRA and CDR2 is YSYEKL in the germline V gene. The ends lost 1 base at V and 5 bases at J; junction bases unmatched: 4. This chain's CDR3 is CASSQGGAGDNEQFF. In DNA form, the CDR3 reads TGCGCCAGCAGCCAAGGGGGAGCGGGAGACAATGAGCAGTTCTTC.

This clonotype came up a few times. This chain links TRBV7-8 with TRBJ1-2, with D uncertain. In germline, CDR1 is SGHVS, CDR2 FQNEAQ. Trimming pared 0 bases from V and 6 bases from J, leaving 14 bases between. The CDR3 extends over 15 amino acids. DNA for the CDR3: TGTGCCAGCAGCTTAGCGCGGGCAGGTCCACATGGCTACACCTTC. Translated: CASSLARAGPHGYTF.

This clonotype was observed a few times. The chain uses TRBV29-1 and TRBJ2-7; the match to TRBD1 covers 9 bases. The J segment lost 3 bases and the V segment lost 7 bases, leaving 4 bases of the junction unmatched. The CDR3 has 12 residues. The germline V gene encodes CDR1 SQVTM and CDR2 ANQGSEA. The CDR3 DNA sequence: TGCAGCGGTGGACAGGGGAGCTACGAGCAGTACTTC. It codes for CSGGQGSYEQYF.

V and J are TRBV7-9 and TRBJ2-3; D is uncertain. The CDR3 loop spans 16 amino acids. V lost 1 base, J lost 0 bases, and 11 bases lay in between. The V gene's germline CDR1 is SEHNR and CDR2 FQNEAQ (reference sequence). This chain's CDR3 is CASSLGRTTSTDTQYF. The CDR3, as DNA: TGTGCCAGCAGCTTAGGTAGGACGACTAGCACAGATACGCAGTATTTT.

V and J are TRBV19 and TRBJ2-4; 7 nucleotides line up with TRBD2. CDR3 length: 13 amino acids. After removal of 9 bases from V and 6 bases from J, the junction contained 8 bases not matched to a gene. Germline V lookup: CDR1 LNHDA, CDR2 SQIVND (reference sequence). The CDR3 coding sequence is TGTGCCAGCTTGGCGGGGAGGGGAAACATTCAGTACTTC. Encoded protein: CASLAGRGNIQYF.

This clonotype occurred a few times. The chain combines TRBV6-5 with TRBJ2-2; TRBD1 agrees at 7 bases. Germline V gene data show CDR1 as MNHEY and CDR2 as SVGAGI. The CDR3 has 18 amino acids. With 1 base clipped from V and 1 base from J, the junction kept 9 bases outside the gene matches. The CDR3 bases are TGTGCCAGCAGTTACTTATCCGCCGGGACAGAGAACACCGGGGAGCTGTTTTTT. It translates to CASSYLSAGTENTGELFF.

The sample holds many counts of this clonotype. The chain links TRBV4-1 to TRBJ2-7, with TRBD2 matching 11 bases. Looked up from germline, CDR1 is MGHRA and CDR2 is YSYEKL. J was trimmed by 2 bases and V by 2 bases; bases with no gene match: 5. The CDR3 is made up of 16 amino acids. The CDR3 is CASSQSGLAVPYEQYF. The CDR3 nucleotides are TGCGCCAGCAGCCAATCGGGACTAGCGGTCCCCTACGAGCAGTACTTC.

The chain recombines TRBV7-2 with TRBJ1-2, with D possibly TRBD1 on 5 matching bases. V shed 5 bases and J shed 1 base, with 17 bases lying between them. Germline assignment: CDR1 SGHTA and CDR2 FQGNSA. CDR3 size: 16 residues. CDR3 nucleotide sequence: TGTGCCAGCAGCCTAGGGACCTACCGAGATAACTATGGCTACACCTTC. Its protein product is CASSLGTYRDNYGYTF.

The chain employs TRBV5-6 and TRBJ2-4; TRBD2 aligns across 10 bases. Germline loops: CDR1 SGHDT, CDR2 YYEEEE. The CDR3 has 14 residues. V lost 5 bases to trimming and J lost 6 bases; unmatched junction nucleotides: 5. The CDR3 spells CASSLAGGINIQYF. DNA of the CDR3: TGTGCCAGCAGTTTAGCGGGGGGAATAAACATTCAGTACTTC.

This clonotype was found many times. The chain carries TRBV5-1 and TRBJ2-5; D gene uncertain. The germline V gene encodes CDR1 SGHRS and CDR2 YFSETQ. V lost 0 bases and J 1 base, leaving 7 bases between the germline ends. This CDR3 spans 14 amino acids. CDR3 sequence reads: CASSLGAGQETQYF. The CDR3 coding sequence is TGCGCCAGCAGCTTGGGGGCTGGCCAAGAGACCCAGTACTTC.

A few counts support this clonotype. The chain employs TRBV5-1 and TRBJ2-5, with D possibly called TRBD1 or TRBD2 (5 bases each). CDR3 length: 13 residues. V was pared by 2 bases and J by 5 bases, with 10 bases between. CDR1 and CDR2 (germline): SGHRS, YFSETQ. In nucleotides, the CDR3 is TGCGCCAGCAGCTTTCCCGGGGACGAGACCCAGTACTTC. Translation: CASSFPGDETQYF.

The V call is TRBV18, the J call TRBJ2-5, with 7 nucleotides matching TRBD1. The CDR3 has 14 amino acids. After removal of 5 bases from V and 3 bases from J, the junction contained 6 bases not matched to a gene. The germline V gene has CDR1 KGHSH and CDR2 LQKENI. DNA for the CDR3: TGTGCCAGCTCAGGGGGACAGAAGGAAGAGACCCAGTACTTC. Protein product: CASSGGQKEETQYF.

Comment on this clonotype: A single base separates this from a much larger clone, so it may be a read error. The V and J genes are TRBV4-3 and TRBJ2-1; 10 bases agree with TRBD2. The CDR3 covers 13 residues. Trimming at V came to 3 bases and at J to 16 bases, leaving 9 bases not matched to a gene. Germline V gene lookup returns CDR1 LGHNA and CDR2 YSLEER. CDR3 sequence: CASSQIERGGHFF. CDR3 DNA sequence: TGCGCCAGCAGCCAGATTGAGCGGGGGGGCCACTTCTTC.

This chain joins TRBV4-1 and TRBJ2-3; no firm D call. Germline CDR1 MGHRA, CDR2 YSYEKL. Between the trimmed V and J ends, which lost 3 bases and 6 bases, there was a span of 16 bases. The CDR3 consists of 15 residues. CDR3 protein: CASSQNTGGIDTQYF. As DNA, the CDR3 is TGCGCCAGCAGCCAGAACACGGGTGGGATCGATACGCAGTATTTT.

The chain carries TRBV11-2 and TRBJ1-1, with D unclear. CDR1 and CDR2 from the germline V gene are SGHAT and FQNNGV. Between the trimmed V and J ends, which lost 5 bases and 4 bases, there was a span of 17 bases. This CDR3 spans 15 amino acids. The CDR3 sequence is CASSPPRKVFTEAFF. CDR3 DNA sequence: TGTGCCAGCAGCCCGCCGAGGAAGGTTTTCACTGAAGCTTTCTTT.

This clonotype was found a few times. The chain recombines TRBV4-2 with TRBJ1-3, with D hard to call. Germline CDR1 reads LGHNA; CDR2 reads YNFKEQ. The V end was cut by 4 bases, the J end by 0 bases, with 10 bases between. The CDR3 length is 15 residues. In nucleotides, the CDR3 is TGTGCCAGCAGCCCGGGCAGTGGCTCTGGAAACACCATATATTTT. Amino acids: CASSPGSGSGNTIYF.